These 2 T cell receptor beta chains were all obtained from the same sample, sequenced in a study of T cells in Graves' hyperthyroidism and ophthalmopathy. Researchers took RNA transcripts and amplified the TCR beta CDR3 regions from them. Initially, a first-round RT-PCR of the TCR CDR3 employed the HTBI primer set. TCRdb re-called the multiplex PCR reads through MiXCR, storing one row per CDR3 protein. The sample holds about 300,000 distinct CDR3 sequences, approximately 19% seen once. Material: blood. Source of these receptors: a middle-aged man with Graves' ophthalmopathy.

This clonotype was counted ten times or more. The chain couples TRBV12-3 or TRBV12-4 to TRBJ1-1; no firm D call. Between the trimmed V and J ends, which lost 4 bases and 3 bases, there was a span of 9 bases. The CDR3 consists of 13 residues. CDR3 region: CASSSRKDTEAFF. In DNA form, the CDR3 reads TGTGCCAGCAGTTCAAGGAAGGACACTGAAGCTTTCTTT.

The J gene is TRBJ2-7, the V gene TRBV2, with TRBD2 matching over 9 bases. From germline, CDR1 is SNHLY and CDR2 FYNNEI. This CDR3 spans 12 amino acids. J gave up 7 bases and V 2 bases, and 0 bases lay outside the gene matches. The DNA of the CDR3 is TGTGCCAGCAGTGAACTAGCGGGGGAGCAGTACTTC. This encodes CASSELAGEQYF.